Below, 27 T cell receptor beta chains from the same sample are listed, as sequenced in a study of cytomegalovirus exposure and HLA in healthy donors. The PCR contained 60 Vbeta and 13 Jbeta primers. Data came from immunoSEQ multiplex PCR; TCRdb stores just in-frame clones and leaves some out. The sample carries 150,000 to 200,000 clones, roughly 71% recorded once. Sequencing input: PBMCs. These receptors came from a girl aged 5 to 17 in good health and CMV-seronegative.

This clone was picked up one time. The rearrangement links TRBV9 to TRBJ1-1; D remains unclear. CDR3 length: 13 amino acids. In germline, CDR1 is SGDLS, CDR2 YYNGEE. V dropped 0 bases and J dropped 3 bases, with 6 bases sitting between them. In DNA form, the CDR3 reads TGTGCCAGCAGCGTAGGCGTAGACACTGAAGCTTTCTTT. Its protein product is CASSVGVDTEAFF.

The chain links TRBV6-1 to TRBJ1-1; TRBD1 might be the D (5 bases). There are 14 residues in the CDR3. Per germline, CDR1 MNHNS and CDR2 SASEGT. V lost 4 bases and J 3 bases, leaving 12 bases between the germline ends. The CDR3 coding sequence is TGTGCCAGCAGTGTACCGGGGGGGGACACTGAAGCTTTCTTT. Translated: CASSVPGGDTEAFF.

This rearrangement joins TRBV5-4 to TRBJ2-5, with 9 nucleotides matching TRBD1. TRBJ2-7 explains the end of the DNA better; the J call may be wrong. Per the germline V gene, CDR1 is SGHNT and CDR2 is YYREEE (reference sequence). The CDR3 totals 13 residues. CDR3 DNA: TGTGCCAGCAGCCGGGACAGGGCCTACGAGCAGTACTTC. It yields the protein CASSRDRAYEQYF.

The chain links TRBV9 to TRBJ1-1, with D possibly TRBD1 on 5 matching bases. Germline V gene sequence: CDR1 SGDLS, CDR2 YYNGEE. V lost 1 base, J lost 6 bases, and 19 bases lay in between. CDR3 length: 16 residues. CDR3 DNA: TGTGCCAGCAGCGTACTTCCGTCAGGGTGGAAGGCTGAAGCTTTCTTT. This sequence encodes CASSVLPSGWKAEAFF.

CDR3 coding DNA: TGCGCCAGCAGCTTGGAGGGGGCGGCGGGGGAGCAGTACTTC. Encoded protein: CASSLEGAAGEQYF. The chain employs TRBV5-1 and TRBJ2-7, with D tentatively TRBD1 (7 bases). This CDR3 is built from 14 residues. Germline values: CDR1 SGHRS, CDR2 YFSETQ. V dropped 0 bases and J dropped 7 bases, with 14 bases sitting between them. The whole variable domain, remainder taken from reference TRBV5-1 and TRBJ2-7, is KAGVTQTPRYLIKTRGQQVTLSCSPISGHRSVSWYQQTPGQGLQFLFEYFSETQRNKGNFPGRFSGRQFSNSRSEMNVSTLELGDSALYLCASSLEGAAGEQYFGPGTRLTVT.

The rearrangement uses TRBV14 and TRBJ2-1; 14 bases are shared with TRBD2. Losses at the gene ends were 4 bases for V and 6 bases for J; bases not matched to a gene: 2. This CDR3 is built from 15 residues. Looked up from germline, CDR1 is SGHDN and CDR2 is FVKESK. The CDR3 sequence is CASSLGTSGGNEQFF. The CDR3 bases are TGTGCCAGCAGCCTCGGGACTAGCGGGGGCAATGAGCAGTTCTTC.

V is TRBV11-2 and J is TRBJ2-5; TRBD2 matches at 12 bases. This CDR3 has 15 amino acids. Germline values: CDR1 SGHAT, CDR2 FQNNGV. The V segment lost 5 bases and the J segment 5 bases; nucleotides outside the gene matches: 6. CDR3 coding DNA: TGTGCCAGCAGCCGCCCTAGCGGGGGGGCCGAGACCCAGTACTTC. This translates into CASSRPSGGAETQYF. The full variable domain, in which reference TRBV11-2 and TRBJ2-5 provide the parts outside the CDR3, is EAGVAQSPRYKIIEKRQSVAFWCNPISGHATLYWYQQILGQGPKLLIQFQNNGVVDDSQLPKDRFSAERLKGVDSTLKIQPAKLEDSAVYLCASSRPSGGAETQYFGPGTRLLVL.

This clone showed up just a few times. The chain uses TRBV5-6 and TRBJ1-1; 7 nucleotides align to TRBD1. The germline V gene has CDR1 SGHDT and CDR2 YYEEEE. The CDR3 extends over 14 amino acids. The J segment lost 3 bases and the V segment lost 2 bases, leaving 4 bases of the junction unmatched. Written as DNA, the CDR3 is TGTGCCAGCAGCTTTACAGGGGATGACACTGAAGCTTTCTTT. It is translated as CASSFTGDDTEAFF.

This chain joins TRBV15 and TRBJ1-2; possibly TRBD1 for D (6 bases). This CDR3 contains 14 residues. V gave up 4 bases and J gave up 2 bases, with 11 bases separating them. The germline V gene has CDR1 LNHNV and CDR2 YYDKDF (reference sequence). CDR3: CATSISTGNYGYTF. The DNA of the CDR3 is TGTGCCACCAGCATCTCCACAGGGAACTATGGCTACACCTTC.

The chain recombines TRBV7-9 with TRBJ1-2; D might be TRBD1 (6 bases). Between the trimmed V and J ends, which lost 5 bases and 4 bases, there was a span of 17 bases. Germline V lookup: CDR1 SEHNR, CDR2 FQNEAQ (reference sequence). The CDR3 is 15 amino acids. The CDR3: CASSSSEQGSYGYTF. The CDR3 DNA reads TGTGCCAGCAGCAGTTCGGAACAGGGCAGCTATGGCTACACCTTC.

This clone showed up just once. The genes are TRBV9 and TRBJ2-3, with 8 nucleotides matching TRBD2. Germline V CDR1 and CDR2: SGDLS, YYNGEE. The J segment lost 3 bases and the V segment lost 4 bases, leaving 10 bases of the junction unmatched. The CDR3 sequence is 16 residues long. The CDR3 nucleotides read TGTGCCAGCAGCCCATTAGCGGGGAGTCGGACAGATACGCAGTATTTT. Its protein is CASSPLAGSRTDTQYF.

J is TRBJ1-4 and V is TRBV13, with TRBD1 matching 9 bases. This CDR3 spans 16 amino acids. Germline loops: CDR1 PRHDT, CDR2 FYEKMQ (reference sequence). With V trimmed by 3 bases and J by 7 bases, 9 bases remained unmatched. This CDR3 is CASSFGGGQGGEKLFF. The CDR3, as DNA: TGTGCCAGCAGCTTTGGGGGGGGACAGGGAGGTGAAAAACTGTTTTTT. The variable domain in full, completed from reference TRBV13 and TRBJ1-4, reads AAGVIQSPRHLIKEKRETATLKCYPIPRHDTVYWYQQGPGQDPQFLISFYEKMQSDKGSIPDRFSAQQFSDYHSELNMSSLELGDSALYFCASSFGGGQGGEKLFFGSGTQLSVL.

V and J are TRBV6-1 and TRBJ2-1; D gene ambiguous. Per germline, CDR1 MNHNS and CDR2 SASEGT. V was shortened by 4 bases and J by 7 bases, with 14 bases between the two germline ends. CDR3 length: 14 residues. Here the CDR3 DNA reads TGTGCCAGCAGTGCCAGTTCTTGGCCTAATGAGCAGTTCTTC. It codes for CASSASSWPNEQFF.

The chain carries TRBV6-1 and TRBJ1-1, with D possibly matching TRBD1 (6 bases). This CDR3 is built from 13 residues. The germline gives CDR1 MNHNS, CDR2 SASEGT. V was clipped by 6 bases and J by 7 bases, with 15 bases between them. In DNA, the CDR3 is TGTGCCAGCAGGGGGACAAACAGGAATGAAGCTTTCTTT. Protein product: CASRGTNRNEAFF.

The V and J genes are TRBV5-1 and TRBJ1-1; 8 bases line up with TRBD1. CDR1 SGHRS and CDR2 YFSETQ come from the germline V gene. With 3 bases clipped from V and 7 bases from J, the junction kept 8 bases outside the gene matches. The CDR3 totals 14 residues. This CDR3 is CASSSLTGVSEAFF. CDR3 bases: TGCGCCAGCAGCTCCCTGACAGGGGTAAGTGAAGCTTTCTTT.

This chain links TRBV2 with TRBJ2-3; possibly TRBD2 for D (6 bases). The germline gives CDR1 SNHLY, CDR2 FYNNEI. V was trimmed by 6 bases and J by 6 bases, leaving 16 bases between them. This CDR3 is built from 14 residues. The CDR3, as DNA: TGTGCCAGCAGAAGGTCACTAGCCATGGATACGCAGTATTTT. As protein: CASRRSLAMDTQYF.

This chain uses TRBV9 with TRBJ1-2; 8 nucleotides match TRBD1. J lost 5 bases, V lost 3 bases, and 9 bases had no gene match. This CDR3 contains 15 residues. In germline, CDR1 is SGDLS, CDR2 YYNGEE. For the CDR3, the DNA is TGTGCCAGCAGCGGAACCTCCGGGACAGGATATGGCTACACCTTC. Translation gives CASSGTSGTGYGYTF.

The CDR3 sequence is CAISTTGDTEAFF. The CDR3 bases are TGTGCCATCAGCACGACGGGAGACACTGAAGCTTTCTTT. This chain connects TRBV10-3 to TRBJ1-1; no reliable D call. Deletions cut 6 bases from V and 3 bases from J, with 11 bases between. This CDR3 is 13 amino acids long. CDR1 is ENHRY and CDR2 is SYGVKD in the germline V gene.

V and J are TRBV5-1 and TRBJ1-2; 7 bases fit TRBD1. The CDR3 has 13 amino acids. Germline V lookup: CDR1 SGHRS, CDR2 YFSETQ. V lost 5 bases and J lost 5; bases outside the gene matches: 6. The CDR3 region is CASSPGQNYGYTF. The CDR3 DNA reads as TGCGCCAGCAGTCCGGGACAGAATTATGGCTACACCTTC.

The rearrangement uses TRBV19 and TRBJ1-3, with D perhaps matching TRBD1 (6 bases). The germline gives CDR1 LNHDA, CDR2 SQIVND (reference sequence). The CDR3 spans 14 residues. V was trimmed by 3 bases and J by 10 bases, leaving 16 bases between them. The CDR3: CASSIPGQHGTIYF. Here the CDR3 DNA reads TGTGCCAGTAGTATCCCCGGACAGCACGGAACCATATATTTT.

The gene calls are TRBV4-2 and TRBJ1-5; no reliable D call. V was shortened by 4 bases and J by 4 bases, with 11 bases between the two germline ends. The CDR3 is made up of 14 amino acids. Per the germline V gene, CDR1 is LGHNA and CDR2 is YNFKEQ. The CDR3 nucleotides read TGTGCCAGCAGCCCTTCTAGAGAAAATCAGCCCCAGCATTTT. This gives the protein CASSPSRENQPQHF.

This chain uses TRBV19 with TRBJ1-1, with TRBD1 identical over 7 bases. The V gene end was trimmed by 4 bases and the J gene end by 7 bases; junction bases not matched to a gene: 6. CDR1 is LNHDA and CDR2 is SQIVND in the germline V gene (reference sequence). This CDR3 has 13 residues. The CDR3 DNA reads TGTGCCAGTAGTAGTACAGGGGCGGGTGAAGCTTTCTTT. Protein product: CASSSTGAGEAFF.

This clone appeared a few times. The chain recombines TRBV6-6 with TRBJ2-5; 9 nucleotides align to TRBD2. This CDR3 spans 14 amino acids. J was trimmed by 2 bases and V by 6 bases; bases with no gene match: 4. In germline, CDR1 is MNHNY, CDR2 SVGAGI (reference sequence). CDR3 sequence (DNA): TGTGCCAGCAGGGCGGGGGGGCGGCAAGAGACCCAGTACTTC. Its translation is CASRAGGRQETQYF.

The rearrangement joins TRBV28 to TRBJ2-7, with D possibly TRBD1 on 5 matching bases. The germline V gene encodes CDR1 MDHEN and CDR2 SYDVKM. The CDR3 has 13 amino acids. V was trimmed by 3 bases and J by 7 bases, leaving 13 bases between them. CDR3 region: CASSLGQVAEQYF. In DNA, the CDR3 is TGTGCCAGCAGTTTGGGGCAGGTGGCGGAGCAGTACTTC.

This clone was detected only a few times. One end of the junction varies from germline; a read error may be responsible. J is TRBJ2-2 and V is TRBV9; 7 positions match TRBD1. The CDR3 contains 16 residues. From germline, CDR1 is SGDLS and CDR2 YYNGEE. In DNA form, the CDR3 reads TGTGCCAGCAGCGTATCCCCGACAGGGAACCCCGGGGAGCTGTTTTTT. Translation: CASSVSPTGNPGELFF.

The rearrangement joins TRBV7-9 to TRBJ1-3; D is perhaps TRBD1 (5 bases). The germline CDR1 and CDR2 sequences are SEHNR and FQNEAQ (reference sequence). The CDR3 covers 16 residues. Trimming shortened V by 3 bases and J by 0 bases, and 12 bases separated the two germline ends. The CDR3 DNA sequence: TGTGCCAGCAGCTTGGGACTCCGAGGCTCTGGAAACACCATATATTTT. Encoded protein: CASSLGLRGSGNTIYF.

The J gene is TRBJ1-1, the V gene TRBV15; 10 positions agree with TRBD1. The germline gives CDR1 LNHNV, CDR2 YYDKDF (reference sequence). This CDR3 region has 13 residues. Trimming took 6 bases from V and 6 from J; bases not matched to a gene: 4. CDR3 sequence (DNA): TGTGCCACCAGGGACAGGGGGTTTGCTGAAGCTTTCTTT. Translated, it gives CATRDRGFAEAFF.